This T cell receptor beta chain derives from a study of T cell responses to AZD1222 COVID-19 vaccine (dated by TCRdb to about 2021). Some background on the complete study: AZD1222 recipients with second doses at about 4 weeks or about 12 weeks were pooled, because spike-specific TCR depth and breadth did not differ between schedules. TCR sequencing covered some 250 trial participants: 200 to 220 given two doses of AZD1222 and 26 given two doses of MenACWY control vaccine. Enrollment into the trials was organized by age into subgroups of 18-55, 56-69 and 70-plus years, and those subgroups contained about 160, 30 and 59 TCR-sequenced participants, respectively. What the research found in general, with its limitations: Nearly half of unique spike-specific TCRs reportedly recognized epitopes outside regions mutated in the B.1.351 and B.1.1.7 variants. Spike-specific TCR breadth and depth rose significantly after two AZD1222 doses compared with day 0 and with MenACWY recipients. Most participants were white British and females outnumbered males, and the authors suggested that clonal diversity may have been underestimated. CD4 TCRs associated with the vaccine covered the entire spike protein, and the dominant responses were in regions 160-218 and 743-854. Conclusions about previously exposed vaccinees are limited because only six or seven AZD1222 recipients were SARS-CoV-2 seropositive at baseline. The 56-69-year group was small, and its depth increase did not reach significance, likely because of low power. Because no day 14 peak-response samples were available, the repertoires could be characterized only after the peak T cell response.

As regards this clone: Its specific antigen is unknown. No much larger clonotype is one base removed from it; base qualities were not supplied.

The CDR3 spans 12 residues, from the cysteine through the phenylalanine. Here the CDR3 DNA is all that survives: 36 bases in frame from base 1. Between the V and J ends, shortened by 2 bases and 8 bases respectively, the junction contains 9 bases. CDR1 GTSNPN and CDR2 SVGIG were looked up in the germline V gene (reference sequence). This specimen's time point label, per the study, means: baseline before first vaccination. The vaccinee samples were drawn from two UK trials, COV001 and COV002, one of which was a single-blind randomized controlled phase 2/3 trial testing AZD1222 (ChAdOx1 nCoV-19) in healthy adults. Trial participant PBMC samples were collected at day 0 and day 28 after the second dose for TCRbeta chain sequencing. The CDR3 regions of human TCRbeta chains were analyzed by immunosequencing. Turning to the authors' computational methods: Repertoire TCRs were matched against a reference library of SARS-CoV-2-specific TCRs generated with the MIRA antigen-specificity platform. Breadth was defined as the fraction of unique TCRs that were SARS-CoV-2-associated. Depth was defined as the fraction of total T cells that were SARS-CoV-2-associated. Using the MIRA data, every spike-specific TCR was mapped to the spike region that the TCR reacted to and assigned to either a CD4 or a CD8 class. Log10-transformed breadth and depth values were compared by one-way ANOVA with Sidak's multiple comparisons tests. What TCRdb holds here is the immuneACCESS table cut down to in-frame rearrangements. Part of the clones is not present; checked against another copy, under half of the missing clones reflect an unresolved V gene, and the others are unexplained. V, J and clone size were drawn from that table, and D and trimming were deduced from the DNA. The sample includes about 99,000 clones, with nearly 95% observed a single time. The leading ten clones occupy 5% of the sample.

The source of this sequence is an adult in good health. The rearranged chain carries TRBV30 and TRBJ1-4; confidence is insufficient to name the D gene. Sample: peripheral blood, taken on day 0 of AZD1222 vaccination. The nucleotides are TGTGCCTGGAGTATCGGTGGCGAAAAACTGTTTTTT. It translates as CAWSIGGEKLFF.